The 25 T cell receptor beta chains given below trace back to one sample, sequenced in a study of tumor-infiltrating lymphocytes in glioblastoma multiforme. TCR beta libraries were built from RNA through three nested multiplex PCR rounds using modified ARM-PCR. TCRdb called the multiplex PCR reads again in MiXCR, with one record for every CDR3 protein. The sample carries about 9,600 distinct CDR3 sequences, 65% to 75% recorded once. The material sequenced was brain tumor tissue. The receptors shown here come from a male donor with glioblastoma.

The chain recombines TRBV20-1 with TRBJ1-5, with 7 bases identical to TRBD1. Unmatched junction bases numbered 21, after V lost 6 bases and J lost 7 bases. The CDR3 sequence is 17 residues long. Looked up from germline, CDR1 is DFQATT and CDR2 is SNEGSKA (reference sequence). CDR3: CSASGTVENSLQQPQHF. DNA for the CDR3: TGCAGTGCGAGCGGGACAGTCGAGAACTCCCTTCAGCAGCCCCAGCATTTT.

The chain's CDR3 is CASSLVDGNEQFF. The CDR3 DNA sequence: TGTGCCAGCAGCTTAGTTGACGGCAATGAGCAGTTCTTC. The gene calls are TRBV11-3 and TRBJ2-1; no definite D call. The CDR3 runs 13 residues. CDR1 SGHNT and CDR2 YENEEA come from the germline V gene. Trimming left V 1 base short and J 6 bases short, with 7 bases between.

In regard to this clonotype: The junction shows a germline mismatch at one end, possibly a read error. The genes are TRBV5-1 and TRBJ2-1; 7 bases map to TRBD2. The CDR3 covers 17 residues. Germline CDR1 reads SGHRS; CDR2 reads YFSETQ. CDR3 residues: CASSLGRGSSSYNEQLF. CDR3 DNA: TGCGCCAGCAGCCTGGGGCGGGGGTCCAGCTCCTACAATGAGCAGCTCTTC.

V gene TRBV7-3 combines with J gene TRBJ2-1; TRBD2 matches 8 bases. J was trimmed by 7 bases and V by 6 bases; bases with no gene match: 11. Per the germline V gene, CDR1 is SGHTA and CDR2 is FQGTGA. This CDR3 contains 15 residues. Here the CDR3 reads CASSLGGGAGNEQFF. In DNA, the CDR3 is TGTGCCAGCAGTCTCGGGGGGGGGGCTGGGAATGAGCAGTTCTTC.

By share, this clonotype counts as medium-sized. The chain is built from TRBV5-4 and TRBJ1-5, with a tentative D call TRBD1 (5 bases). The V gene's germline CDR1 is SGHNT and CDR2 YYREEE (reference sequence). The V and J ends lost 0 bases and 2 bases respectively, with 6 bases between them. The CDR3 loop spans 14 amino acids. CDR3 region: CASSLAGRNQPQHF. CDR3 in DNA: TGTGCCAGCAGCTTGGCAGGGCGCAATCAGCCCCAGCATTTT. Together with reference TRBV5-4 and TRBJ1-5, the CDR3 gives the full variable domain: ETGVTQSPTHLIKTRGQQVTLRCSSQSGHNTVSWYQQALGQGPQFIFQYYREEENGRGNFPPRFSGLQFPNYSSELNVNALELDDSALYLCASSLAGRNQPQHFGDGTRLSIL.

Regarding this clonotype: The junction differs from germline at one of its ends, possibly a read error. J is TRBJ2-7 and V is TRBV20-1; either TRBD1 or TRBD2 may supply D (6 bases each). The CDR3 totals 16 residues. Germline assignment: CDR1 DFQATT and CDR2 SNEGSKA (reference sequence). The CDR3 region is CNARGGGYLSSYERYF. DNA for the CDR3: TGCAATGCTAGAGGAGGGGGGTACCTAAGCTCCTACGAGCGGTACTTC.

In its sample, this clonotype was seen once. The CDR3 coding sequence is TGTGCCAGCAGACTTACAGGGGCCGTCACTGAAGCTTTCTTT. This encodes CASRLTGAVTEAFF. The V gene is TRBV6-5, the J gene TRBJ1-1; 7 bases are a match to TRBD1. The germline gives CDR1 MNHEY, CDR2 SVGAGI. The V and J ends lost 6 bases and 4 bases, in that order; junction bases with no gene match: 8. There are 14 residues in the CDR3.

The chain is built from TRBV11-2 and TRBJ1-6; D possibly corresponds to TRBD1 (5 bases). This CDR3 region has 20 residues. The V gene's germline CDR1 is SGHAT and CDR2 FQNNGV. Trimming took off 2 bases at V and 10 bases at J, with 30 bases between the two ends. The CDR3 here is CASSLPGLAAGCAARSPLHF. CDR3 bases: TGTGCCAGCAGCTTACCGGGGCTGGCCGCAGGGTGTGCTGCGAGGTCACCCCTCCACTTT. Full variable domain (outside the CDR3, taken from reference TRBV11-2 and TRBJ1-6): EAGVAQSPRYKIIEKRQSVAFWCNPISGHATLYWYQQILGQGPKLLIQFQNNGVVDDSQLPKDRFSAERLKGVDSTLKIQPAKLEDSAVYLCASSLPGLAAGCAARSPLHFGNGTRLTVT.

V and J are TRBV11-2 and TRBJ1-3; a possible D gene is TRBD1 (6 bases). The germline CDR1 and CDR2 sequences are SGHAT and FQNNGV. The CDR3 has 19 amino acids. The V end lost 1 base, the J end lost 0 bases, and 19 bases lay between the germline ends. The CDR3: CASSLGQDVTRLSGNTIYF. CDR3 nucleotide sequence: TGTGCCAGCAGCTTAGGACAGGATGTAACCCGACTCTCTGGAAACACCATATATTTT.

V is TRBV11-2 and J is TRBJ2-3; unclear D gene. In germline, CDR1 is SGHAT, CDR2 FQNNGV. The CDR3 length is 14 residues. Trimming pared 0 bases from V and 5 bases from J, leaving 9 bases between. In nucleotides, the CDR3 is TGTGCCAGCAGCTTAGACGGACCCCTAGATACGCAGTATTTT. Its protein product is CASSLDGPLDTQYF.

The gene calls are TRBV6-5 and TRBJ2-5, with D unclear. The CDR3 length is 12 residues. Germline V gene lookup returns CDR1 MNHEY and CDR2 SVGAGI. Trimming cost V 6 bases and J 7 bases, with 12 bases left between them. This CDR3 reads CASRMESGTQYF. The DNA of the CDR3 is TGTGCCAGCAGAATGGAGTCTGGGACCCAGTACTTC.

V and J are TRBV10-2 and TRBJ1-5; 7 bases agree with TRBD1. Trimming removed 11 bases from V and 4 bases from J; junction bases left unmatched: 14. CDR1 WSHSY and CDR2 SAAADI come from the germline V gene. The CDR3 spans 15 residues. The CDR3 region has the DNA TGCGCCGTCAGACCCTTGGCGACAGGGAATCAGCCCCAGCATTTT. Protein: CAVRPLATGNQPQHF.

This clonotype counts as medium-sized. V and J are TRBV4-2 and TRBJ2-7; 9 bases agree with TRBD2. The CDR3 spans 15 residues. The V gene's germline CDR1 is LGHNA and CDR2 YNFKEQ. With V trimmed by 1 base and J by 4 bases, 5 bases remained unmatched. In DNA form, the CDR3 reads TGTGCCAGCAGCCAAGTCGAGAGCGGGAGGTACGAGCAGTACTTC. Translating it yields CASSQVESGRYEQYF.

Comments on this clonotype: This may come from a read error, since a much larger clone is one base off. The chain employs TRBV7-9 and TRBJ2-2; D not certain. Germline assignment: CDR1 SEHNR and CDR2 FQNEAQ (reference sequence). CDR3 length equals 15 residues. V was shortened by 8 bases and J by 4 bases, with 17 bases between the two germline ends. CDR3: CASEDVAQVTGELFF. The DNA for the CDR3 is TGTGCCAGCGAAGACGTTGCTCAGGTCACCGGGGAGCTGTTTTTT.

The V and J genes are TRBV11-2 and TRBJ1-1; 7 bases agree with TRBD1. This CDR3 is 14 amino acids long. The germline CDR1 and CDR2 sequences are SGHAT and FQNNGV. Trimming removed 5 bases from V and 2 bases from J; junction bases left unmatched: 5. The CDR3 bases are TGTGCCAGCAGCGCAAGACAGGGAAACACTGAAGCTTTCTTT. Translating gives CASSARQGNTEAFF.

DNA for the CDR3: TGTGCCAGCAGTTACTCGATCGGGGCGCAACCGAGCTCCTACAATGAGCAGTTCTTC. Residues: CASSYSIGAQPSSYNEQFF. The chain links TRBV6-6 to TRBJ2-1, with D perhaps TRBD1 or TRBD2 (5 bases each). The CDR3 spans 19 residues. Germline V gene data show CDR1 as MNHNY and CDR2 as SVGAGI (reference sequence). Trimming removed 0 bases from V and 0 bases from J, with 18 bases in between.

V is TRBV11-2 and J is TRBJ2-7, with 10 bases fitting TRBD2. The CDR3 runs 14 residues. V was pared by 1 base and J by 5 bases, with 2 bases of the junction left unmatched. CDR1 is SGHAT and CDR2 is FQNNGV in the germline V gene. CDR3 sequence (DNA): TGTGCCAGCAGCTTAGGTCTAGCGGGAGACGAGCAGTACTTC. Its translation is CASSLGLAGDEQYF.

The chain is built from TRBV10-2 and TRBJ2-7, with TRBD2 matching 9 bases. After removal of 11 bases from V and 4 bases from J, the junction contained 6 bases not matched to a gene. The CDR3 sequence is 12 residues long. The germline gives CDR1 WSHSY, CDR2 SAAADI. The CDR3: CAGKSGGYEQYF. The CDR3 bases are TGCGCCGGCAAGAGCGGGGGGTACGAGCAGTACTTC.

The chain couples TRBV29-1 to TRBJ1-2; no clear D gene. Trimming cost V 7 bases and J 7 bases, with 19 bases left between them. This CDR3 is 13 amino acids long. Germline V CDR1 and CDR2: SQVTM, ANQGSEA. In DNA form, the CDR3 reads TGCAGCGCGCGGGGTCCCCTTAGGAGTGGCTACACCTTC. It is translated as CSARGPLRSGYTF.

This clonotype was seen a few times. V gene TRBV20-1 combines with J gene TRBJ2-7; 7 bases agree with TRBD1. Trimming took 6 bases from V and 4 from J; bases not matched to a gene: 18. Germline V lookup: CDR1 DFQATT, CDR2 SNEGSKA (reference sequence). This CDR3 is built from 16 residues. The CDR3 spells CSATGAPQVPPYEQYF. CDR3 coding DNA: TGCAGTGCCACAGGGGCACCCCAGGTCCCCCCTTACGAGCAGTACTTC.

V gene TRBV11-2 combines with J gene TRBJ2-6; 8 bases align to TRBD1. This CDR3 contains 16 residues. J gave up 4 bases and V 3 bases, and 5 bases lay outside the gene matches. Germline V CDR1 and CDR2: SGHAT, FQNNGV. The DNA for the CDR3 is TGTGCCAGCAGCTTCGCAGGGGGCGCCGGGGCCAACGTCCTGACTTTC. Protein: CASSFAGGAGANVLTF.

This clonotype was counted many times. Just one base apart from a much larger clone, this may be a read error. V is TRBV29-1 and J is TRBJ2-1, with 7 bases identical to TRBD1. The CDR3 has 13 residues. CDR1 is SQVTM and CDR2 is ANQGSEA in the germline V gene. The CDR3, as DNA: TGCAGCGTTGATAGAGGGACAGTCAATGGGCAGTTCTTC. This gives the protein CSVDRGTVNGQFF.

On this clonotype: This clone may be a read error of a much larger clone one base away. This rearrangement joins TRBV5-8 to TRBJ2-3; possibly TRBD2 for D (5 bases). The germline CDR1 and CDR2 sequences are SGHTS and YDEGEE. The CDR3 extends over 16 amino acids. The CDR3 reads CASNLMSGQYTDTQYF. The CDR3 DNA reads as TGTGCCAGCAACTTGATGAGCGGCCAATACACAGATACGCAGTATTTT.

V usage is TRBV11-2 and J usage is TRBJ2-3; a weak D match, TRBD2 (5 bases). The CDR3 contains 15 residues. V lost 0 bases and J 2 bases, leaving 9 bases between the germline ends. CDR1 is SGHAT, CDR2 FQNNGV, per germline. CDR3 DNA: TGTGCCAGCAGCTTAGATCACCTAGCCACAGATACGCAGTATTTT. Its translation is CASSLDHLATDTQYF.

This clonotype was observed a few times. The chain uses TRBV11-3 and TRBJ2-3; D is unresolved. V was shortened by 0 bases and J by 0 bases, with 7 bases between the two germline ends. Germline V gene lookup returns CDR1 SGHNT and CDR2 YENEEA. The CDR3 runs to 15 residues. The chain's CDR3 is CASSLDSTSTDTQYF. In DNA, the CDR3 is TGTGCCAGCAGCTTAGACAGTACCAGCACAGATACGCAGTATTTT.